This T cell receptor beta chain was identified during a study of persistence of HIV-infected CD4 T cells. With regard to this clone: Its antigen is not identified.

The immunoSEQ assay was version 4, run in survey mode. Method: immunoSEQ multiplex PCR; TCRdb's copy keeps in-frame clones and lacks some. The sample has roughly 35,000 clones; approximately 85% are singletons. The stimulus was an HIV-1 Gag 15-mer peptide pool, about 1 ug/peptide/mL. Memory cells lacking CD40L and CD69 with high CD45RO were sorted. Adults with HIV-1 started suppressive ART while chronically infected. This CDR3 comprises 14 residues. The V and J ends lost 8 bases and 5 bases respectively, with 14 bases between them. Germline V gives CDR1 KGHDR, CDR2 SFDVKD. The origin of this receptor is an adult with HIV. The donor label of this sample is uncertain. The sample here was cultured CD4+ T cells from PBMCs, taken from a patient who received antiretroviral therapy. This sequence joins TRBV24-1 and TRBJ2-2; a possible D gene is TRBD2 (7 bases). The CDR3 coding sequence is TGTGCCACCACCGGGGGAGGGGGAACCGGGGAGCTGTTTTTT. Residues: CATTGGGGTGELFF.